Listed here are 6 T cell receptor beta chains from one sample, sequenced in a study of glioma-infiltrating T cells. The iRepertoire nested amplicon-rescue multiplex PCR amplified TCR alpha and beta CDR3s from RNA. Each CDR3 protein is one row after TCRdb ran MiXCR on the multiplex PCR reads. The sample yields around 90,000 distinct CDR3 sequences, approximately 40% seen once. Material for sequencing was glioma tissue, nonneoplastic brain tissue, or PBMCs (not recorded which). Receptors were obtained from a human donor with low-grade glioma or glioblastoma, undergoing nonglioma brain surgery, or in good health (not recorded which).

This clonotype was seen at least ten times. The CDR3 spells CASSGVNNEQFF. The CDR3 DNA reads as TGTGCCAGCAGTGGGGTGAACAATGAGCAGTTCTTC. The genes are TRBV5-4 and TRBJ2-1; D is ambiguous. Trimming removed 5 bases from V and 5 bases from J, with 8 bases in between. The CDR3 covers 12 residues. The germline V gene has CDR1 SGHNT and CDR2 YYREEE (reference sequence).

This clonotype was counted ten times or more. The chain recombines TRBV11-1 with TRBJ1-1; D ambiguous. The germline V gene has CDR1 SGHAT and CDR2 FQDESV (reference sequence). The CDR3 covers 11 residues. V lost 5 bases to trimming and J lost 5 bases, with 6 bases between them. CDR3 protein: CASSSDTEAFF. The DNA of the CDR3 is TGTGCCAGCAGCAGCGATACTGAAGCTTTCTTT. The full variable domain, its missing parts supplied by reference TRBV11-1 and TRBJ1-1, is EAEVAQSPRYKITEKSQAVAFWCDPISGHATLYWYRQILGQGPELLVQFQDESVVDDSQLPKDRFSAERLKGVDSTLKIQPAELGDSAMYLCASSSDTEAFFGQGTRLTVV.

This clonotype was detected ten times or more. V is TRBV25-1 and J is TRBJ2-5, with a tentative D call TRBD1 (6 bases). This CDR3 comprises 13 residues. Trimming cost V 2 bases and J 7 bases, with 11 bases left between them. CDR1 is MGHDK, CDR2 SYGVNS, per germline. The CDR3 region is CASSENRVGTQYF. The DNA for the CDR3 is TGTGCCAGCAGTGAAAACAGGGTCGGGACCCAGTACTTC.

For this clonotype: As the CDR3 is not closed by the conserved phenylalanine or tryptophan, this likely results from a read error. The chain uses TRBV24-1 and TRBJ2-1; 8 bases match TRBD2. V was pared by 3 bases and J by 2 bases, with 5 bases of the junction left unmatched. CDR1 and CDR2 from the germline V gene are KGHDR and SFDVKD. The CDR3 totals 16 residues. The CDR3 reads CATSDRPGLAYNEQFS. CDR3 coding DNA: TGTGCCACCAGTGATAGACCGGGACTAGCCTACAATGAGCAGTTCTCG.

Comment on this clonotype: A read error may explain this, as a much larger clone is one base away. The chain uses TRBV7-9 and TRBJ1-5, with TRBD1 as a possible D gene (6 bases). Per germline, CDR1 SEHNR and CDR2 FQNEAQ (reference sequence). This CDR3 has 16 amino acids. The CDR3 bases are TGTGCCAGCAGCTTAGCAAGGGGGTTTAGCAATCAGCCCCGGCATTTT. Its translation is CASSLARGFSNQPRHF.

This clonotype was observed a handful of times. This chain links TRBV5-6 with TRBJ2-1, with a possible D match to TRBD1 (5 bases). CDR1 SGHDT and CDR2 YYEEEE come from the germline V gene. CDR3 length: 14 amino acids. V was cut by 2 bases and J by 5 bases, with 11 bases left in between. The CDR3 loop reads CASSLLGRNNEQFF. The CDR3 region has the DNA TGTGCCAGCAGCTTACTGGGGCGGAACAATGAGCAGTTCTTC.